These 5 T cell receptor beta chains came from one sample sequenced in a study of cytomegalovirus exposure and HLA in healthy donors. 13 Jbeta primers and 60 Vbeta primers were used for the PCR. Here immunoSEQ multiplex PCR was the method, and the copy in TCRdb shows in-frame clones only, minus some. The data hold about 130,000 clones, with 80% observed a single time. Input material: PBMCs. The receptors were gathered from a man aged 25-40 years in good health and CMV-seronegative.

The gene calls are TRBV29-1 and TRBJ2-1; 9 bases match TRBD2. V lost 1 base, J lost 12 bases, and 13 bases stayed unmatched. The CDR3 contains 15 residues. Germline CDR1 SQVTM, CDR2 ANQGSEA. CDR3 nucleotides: TGCAGCGTTGAAGGTAGGACTAGCGCAACCTGGGGGCAGTTCTTC. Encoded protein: CSVEGRTSATWGQFF.

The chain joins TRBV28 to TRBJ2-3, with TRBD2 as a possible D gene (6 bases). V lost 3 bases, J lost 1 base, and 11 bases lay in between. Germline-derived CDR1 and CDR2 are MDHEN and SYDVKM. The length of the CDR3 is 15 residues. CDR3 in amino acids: CASSFWRDGTDTQYF. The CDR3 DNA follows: TGTGCCAGCAGTTTTTGGCGGGATGGCACAGATACGCAGTATTTT. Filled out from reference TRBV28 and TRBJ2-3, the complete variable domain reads DVKVTQSSRYLVKRTGEKVFLECVQDMDHENMFWYRQDPGLGLRLIYFSYDVKMKEKGDIPEGYSVSREKKERFSLILESASTNQTSMYLCASSFWRDGTDTQYFGPGTRLTVL.

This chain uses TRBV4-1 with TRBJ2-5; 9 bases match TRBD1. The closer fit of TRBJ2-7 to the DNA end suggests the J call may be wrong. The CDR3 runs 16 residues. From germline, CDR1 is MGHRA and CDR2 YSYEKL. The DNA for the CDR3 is TGCGCCAGCAGCCCAGTAACAGGGGGCGGTGGCGCCGAGCAGTACTTC. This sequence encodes CASSPVTGGGGAEQYF.

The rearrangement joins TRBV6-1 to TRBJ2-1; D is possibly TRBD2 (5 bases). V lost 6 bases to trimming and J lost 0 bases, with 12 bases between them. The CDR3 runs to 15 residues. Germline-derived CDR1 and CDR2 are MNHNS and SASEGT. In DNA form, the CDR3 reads TGTGCCAGCAGGACTGGACTCCTCTCCTACAATGAGCAGTTCTTC. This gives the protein CASRTGLLSYNEQFF.

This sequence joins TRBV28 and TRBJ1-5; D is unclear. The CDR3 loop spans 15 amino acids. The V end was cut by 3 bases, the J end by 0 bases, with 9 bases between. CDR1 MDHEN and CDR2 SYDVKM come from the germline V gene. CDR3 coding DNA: TGTGCCAGCAGTTTTAACAGTGATAGCAATCAGCCCCAGCATTTT. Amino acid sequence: CASSFNSDSNQPQHF.